This is a list of T cell receptor beta chains from one sample in a study of blood T cell repertoires in COVID-19. Data came from immunoSEQ multiplex PCR; TCRdb stores just in-frame clones and leaves some out. This sample has 400,000 to 500,000 clones, with roughly 90% found just once. Sequenced: PBMCs or T cells enriched from blood (not recorded which). The receptor set was obtained from a woman aged 40 to 50 who had recovered from COVID-19. CDR3s leave out the opening cysteine and the closing phenylalanine or tryptophan. The order of the fields is V gene, D gene, CDR3 protein. D genes are given only for firm matches.

TRBV24-1 - ATSDHDRNYGYT
TRBV29-1 - SVVPPGANYGYT
TRBV5-4 - ASSPSSDISTDTQY
TRBV6-5 TRBD1 ASSLGTASRTEAF
TRBV5-6 TRBD1 ASSLSAGTGSGNTIY
TRBV7-2 - ASSSQGSHNEKLF
TRBV11-3 - ASRNSLTAGTKSSYEQY
TRBV3-1/TRBV3-2 - ASSQTRKTGRYEQY
TRBV14 - ASSHNTGLPSGNTIY
TRBV3-1/TRBV3-2 - ASSQESLGYEQY
TRBV9 - ASSPQDSRTEAF
TRBV30 - AWSPPDRYFYGYT
TRBV4-1 - ASSQRALLDSGNTIY
TRBV3-1/TRBV3-2 TRBD1 ASSPRDSKNIQY
TRBV24-1 TRBD1 ATSDPGKTGAEEKLF
TRBV27 - ASGPFRGENQPQH
TRBV5-1 - ASSLGDSTDTQY
TRBV5-4 TRBD1 ASSFRQGGTGELF
TRBV7-9 TRBD1 ASSLASQGNSPLH
TRBV28 TRBD1 ASSILTGTGGPNYGYT
TRBV19 - ASSIRGTNEQF
TRBV4-3 TRBD2 ASSLISGVLPREQY
TRBV3-1/TRBV3-2 TRBD2 ASSRRLAGNNEQF
TRBV19 TRBD1 ASSPTGAGGYGYT
TRBV10-3 TRBD1 AISGQGANEKLF
TRBV19 - AREGETQY
TRBV2 - ASSDSGNYGYT
TRBV5-1 TRBD1 ASSLGTGGYSGANVLT
TRBV5-1 - ASSLGGENYGYT
TRBV6-2/TRBV6-3 TRBD1 ASSYRQGKGYT
TRBV7-2 - ASTGDYEQY
TRBV4-1 - ASSLLQGTYGYT
TRBV5-1 - ASSLQGQGNEKLF
TRBV29-1 TRBD2 SAREDEQF
TRBV5-5 - ASSLAGDSYNEQF
TRBV6-2/TRBV6-3 TRBD1 ASSYSIKGAHHGYT
TRBV4-3 - ASSQTPWAFQETQY